The next 10 T cell receptor beta chains were all read from a single sample in a study of PD-1 blockade in classical Hodgkin lymphoma. Time point denoted: newly diagnosed, previously untreated cHL patient sample. The CD4+ T cells used were purified from thawed PBMCs through magnetic negative selection. Some clones are missing from TCRdb's copy, which holds only in-frame ones; the method was immunoSEQ multiplex PCR. The sample has around 16,000 clones, roughly 84% seen once; the top ten hold more than 0.7%. Sequencing was performed on CD4+ T cells from blood. These receptors were obtained from a human donor with classical Hodgkin lymphoma.

V and J are TRBV19 and TRBJ2-7, with 9 bases aligning to TRBD1. The germline CDR1 and CDR2 sequences are LNHDA and SQIVND (reference sequence). The V and J ends lost 5 bases and 1 base, in that order; junction bases with no gene match: 6. CDR3 size: 15 residues. The CDR3 DNA reads as TGTGCCAGTAGTGCAGGGACAGGGTTTTCCTACGAGCAGTACTTC. It specifies CASSAGTGFSYEQYF.

The CDR3 DNA reads TGTGCCAGTAGGACAAACCGGGAGGGCCAGTTAACAGTCGGGGAGCTGTTTTTT. Translating gives CASRTNREGQLTVGELFF. The chain employs TRBV19 and TRBJ2-2, with 8 nucleotides matching TRBD2. The CDR3 is 18 residues long. V dropped 6 bases and J dropped 7; count of bases not matched to a gene: 19. CDR1 LNHDA and CDR2 SQIVND come from the germline V gene (reference sequence).

V usage is TRBV4-3 and J usage is TRBJ1-2; TRBD1 aligns across 9 bases. The CDR3 has 12 amino acids. Trimming took 3 bases from V and 11 from J; bases not matched to a gene: 4. Germline CDR1 and CDR2: LGHNA and YSLEER. CDR3 protein: CASSHAGTGYTF. The CDR3 coding sequence is TGCGCCAGCAGCCACGCCGGGACAGGGTACACCTTC.

The rearrangement joins TRBV7-2 to TRBJ2-3, with 11 bases that match TRBD2. CDR3 length: 16 residues. Germline V CDR1 and CDR2: SGHTA, FQGNSA. V dropped 2 bases and J dropped 6; count of bases not matched to a gene: 7. CDR3 residues: CASSLRSGRARDTQYF. In DNA, the CDR3 is TGTGCCAGCAGCTTACGTAGCGGGAGGGCCAGGGATACGCAGTATTTT.

This chain connects TRBV30 to TRBJ2-5; D uncertain. The CDR3 length is 14 residues. V was shortened by 0 bases and J by 2 bases, with 10 bases between the two germline ends. Germline lookup yields CDR1 GTSNPN and CDR2 SVGIG (reference sequence). The CDR3, as DNA: TGTGCCTGGAGTGTACCCCAGTCTCAAGAGACCCAGTACTTC. It is translated as CAWSVPQSQETQYF.

The V gene is TRBV27, the J gene TRBJ2-5, with 12 bases fitting TRBD2. The germline CDR1 and CDR2 sequences are MNHEY and SMNVEV (reference sequence). Trimming at V came to 2 bases and at J to 1 base, leaving 8 bases not matched to a gene. The CDR3 is 18 amino acids. CDR3 sequence: CASSLRLAGGPGQETQYF. The CDR3 DNA is TGTGCCAGCAGTTTAAGGCTAGCGGGAGGGCCGGGCCAAGAGACCCAGTACTTC.

The genes are TRBV14 and TRBJ2-7; D possibly corresponds to TRBD1 (6 bases). This CDR3 has 15 amino acids. V was pared by 2 bases and J by 3 bases, with 14 bases between. The germline V gene encodes CDR1 SGHDN and CDR2 FVKESK. The CDR3, as DNA: TGTGCCAGCAGCCAATCCGGGACACCCAGCTACGAGCAGTACTTC. It encodes CASSQSGTPSYEQYF.

The V and J genes are TRBV6-5 and TRBJ2-7, with 10 bases that match TRBD1. CDR1 is MNHEY, CDR2 SVGAGI, per germline. The V gene end was trimmed by 6 bases and the J gene end by 7 bases; junction bases not matched to a gene: 9. This CDR3 contains 14 residues. The CDR3 region is CASRTRQGAEEQYF. In nucleotides, the CDR3 is TGTGCCAGCAGAACTCGACAGGGGGCGGAGGAGCAGTACTTC.

The J gene is TRBJ1-2, the V gene TRBV5-1, with D unclear. CDR1 and CDR2 from the germline V gene are SGHRS and YFSETQ. Trimming shortened V by 0 bases and J by 0 bases, and 6 bases separated the two germline ends. The length of the CDR3 is 14 residues. CDR3 nucleotides: TGCGCCAGCAGCTTGGACACGACTAACTATGGCTACACCTTC. The encoded protein is CASSLDTTNYGYTF.

This clone has more than one count but fewer than ten. The V call is TRBV6-5, the J call TRBJ2-3; weak D call: TRBD2 (6 bases). This CDR3 is built from 15 residues. V gave up 7 bases and J gave up 3 bases, with 17 bases separating them. Germline-derived CDR1 and CDR2 are MNHEY and SVGAGI. This CDR3 is CASKNSGRGTDTQYF. The CDR3 DNA reads as TGTGCCAGCAAGAATAGCGGAAGAGGAACAGATACGCAGTATTTT.